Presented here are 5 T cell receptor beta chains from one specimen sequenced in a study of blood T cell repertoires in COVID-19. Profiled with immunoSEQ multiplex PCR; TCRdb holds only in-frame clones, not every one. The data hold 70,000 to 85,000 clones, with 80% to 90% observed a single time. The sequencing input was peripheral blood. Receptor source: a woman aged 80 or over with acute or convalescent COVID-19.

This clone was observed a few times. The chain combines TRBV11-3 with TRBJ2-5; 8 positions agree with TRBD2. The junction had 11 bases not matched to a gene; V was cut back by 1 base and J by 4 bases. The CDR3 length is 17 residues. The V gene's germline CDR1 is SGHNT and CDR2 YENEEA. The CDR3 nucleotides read TGTGCCAGCAGCTTAGTTGGTAGCGGGGCCAGCGGAGAGACCCAGTACTTC. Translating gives CASSLVGSGASGETQYF.

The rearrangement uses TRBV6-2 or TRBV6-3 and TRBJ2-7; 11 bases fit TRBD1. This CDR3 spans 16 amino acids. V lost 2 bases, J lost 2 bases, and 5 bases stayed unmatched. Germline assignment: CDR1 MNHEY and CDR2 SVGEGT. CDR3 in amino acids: CASSYGPGQGAYEQYF. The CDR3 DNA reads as TGTGCCAGCAGTTACGGTCCGGGACAGGGGGCCTACGAGCAGTACTTC.

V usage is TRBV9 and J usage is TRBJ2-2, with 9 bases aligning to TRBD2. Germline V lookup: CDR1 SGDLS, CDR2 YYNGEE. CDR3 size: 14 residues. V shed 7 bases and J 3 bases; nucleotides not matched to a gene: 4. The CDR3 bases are TGTGCCAGCGCGGGGGGGCCGCACACCGGGGAGCTGTTTTTT. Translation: CASAGGPHTGELFF. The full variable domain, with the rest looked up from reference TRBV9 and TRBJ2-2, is DSGVTQTPKHLITATGQRVTLRCSPRSGDLSVYWYQQSLDQGLQFLIQYYNGEERAKGNILERFSAQQFPDLHSELNLSSLELGDSALYFCASAGGPHTGELFFGEGSRLTVL.

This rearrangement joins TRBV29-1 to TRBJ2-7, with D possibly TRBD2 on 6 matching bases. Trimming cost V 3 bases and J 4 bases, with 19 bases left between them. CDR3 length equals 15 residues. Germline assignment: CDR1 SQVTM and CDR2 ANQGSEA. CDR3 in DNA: TGCAGCGTTGACACCTGGGGGGTCGGGGGTTACGAGCAGTACTTC. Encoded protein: CSVDTWGVGGYEQYF.

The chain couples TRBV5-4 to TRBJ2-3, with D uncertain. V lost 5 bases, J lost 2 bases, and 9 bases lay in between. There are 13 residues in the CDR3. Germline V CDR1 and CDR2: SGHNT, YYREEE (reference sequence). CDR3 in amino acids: CASRSDFTDTQYF. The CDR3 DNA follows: TGTGCCAGCAGGTCCGACTTCACAGATACGCAGTATTTT.